The 18 T cell receptor beta chains in this list originate from one sample, sequenced in a study of shared clonotypes between healthy human individuals. Assay used: immunoSEQ multiplex PCR; TCRdb lists only in-frame clones, some missing. The sample consists of around 320,000 clones, around nine tenths of them appearing once. The sequenced material came from memory CD8+ T cells sorted from blood. Subset given: CD45RO+ cells pooled with CCR7-negative TemRA cells. The source of these receptors is a man between 18 and 35 years old in good health.

The chain carries TRBV27 and TRBJ2-7; TRBD2 matches at 10 bases. V dropped 4 bases and J dropped 3; count of bases not matched to a gene: 6. The CDR3 extends over 15 amino acids. The germline gives CDR1 MNHEY, CDR2 SMNVEV (reference sequence). The CDR3 DNA reads TGTGCCAGCAGTTGGGGACTAGCGCGTAACTACGAGCAGTACTTC. Protein product: CASSWGLARNYEQYF.

This chain links TRBV6-6 with TRBJ1-5; the D gene is possibly TRBD1 (5 bases). This CDR3 contains 15 residues. Germline V gives CDR1 MNHNY, CDR2 SVGAGI (reference sequence). The V end was cut by 6 bases, the J end by 6 bases, with 18 bases between. CDR3 amino acids: CASRMLQEGGQPQHF. The CDR3 DNA reads as TGTGCCAGCAGAATGTTACAGGAGGGCGGTCAGCCCCAGCATTTT.

This chain connects TRBV6-6 to TRBJ1-5; no reliable D call. The CDR3 spans 15 residues. The germline V gene has CDR1 MNHNY and CDR2 SVGAGI (reference sequence). V lost 0 bases and J 7 bases, leaving 13 bases between the germline ends. The CDR3 DNA follows: TGTGCCAGCAGTTACTCTCAAGGAGGTGTCCAGCCCCAGCATTTT. The encoded protein is CASSYSQGGVQPQHF.

The J gene is TRBJ1-2, the V gene TRBV27; D gene uncertain. The CDR3 runs 14 residues. Per the germline V gene, CDR1 is MNHEY and CDR2 is SMNVEV (reference sequence). With 5 bases removed from V and 8 bases from J, the gap between germline ends came to 18 bases. CDR3 in amino acids: CASSPSTPSRGYTF. The CDR3 DNA follows: TGTGCCAGCAGTCCTTCTACACCGTCTAGGGGCTACACCTTC.

This clone has a count of ten or more. The J gene is TRBJ2-1, the V gene TRBV9, with TRBD2 matching 8 bases. CDR3 length equals 14 residues. Losses at the gene ends were 2 bases for V and 8 bases for J; bases not matched to a gene: 6. The germline V gene encodes CDR1 SGDLS and CDR2 YYNGEE. The CDR3 DNA follows: TGTGCCAGCAGCGTTAGCGGGAAGGTCGATGAGCAGTTCTTC. Translated: CASSVSGKVDEQFF.

The chain is built from TRBV9 and TRBJ1-1; a possible D gene is TRBD1 (5 bases). V was cut by 4 bases and J by 0 bases, with 19 bases left in between. The length of the CDR3 is 17 residues. Germline CDR1 and CDR2: SGDLS and YYNGEE. The CDR3 is CASSFWKGRRMNTEAFF. DNA of the CDR3: TGTGCCAGCAGCTTCTGGAAGGGGCGGCGAATGAACACTGAAGCTTTCTTT.

In this sample, this clone turned up once. The rearrangement links TRBV12-5 to TRBJ2-7; D perhaps matches TRBD1 (6 bases). Trimming pared 1 base from V and 4 bases from J, leaving 8 bases between. This CDR3 is 13 amino acids long. CDR1 and CDR2 from the germline V gene are LGHNT and FRNRAP. The CDR3 sequence is CASGLDRAYEQYF. The CDR3 bases are TGTGCTAGTGGTTTGGACAGGGCGTACGAGCAGTACTTC.

The CDR3 reads CASSPGKRVPPYEQYF. The CDR3 bases are TGTGCCAGCAGTCCGGGTAAGCGGGTTCCACCCTACGAGCAGTACTTC. The chain uses TRBV2 and TRBJ2-7, with a tentative D call TRBD2 (6 bases). CDR3 length equals 16 residues. From germline, CDR1 is SNHLY and CDR2 FYNNEI. Trimming took 5 bases from V and 2 from J, leaving 19 bases between them.

The J gene is TRBJ2-7, the V gene TRBV13, with TRBD2 matching over 7 bases. This CDR3 spans 13 amino acids. Germline lookup yields CDR1 PRHDT and CDR2 FYEKMQ (reference sequence). V was pared by 4 bases and J by 3 bases, with 3 bases of the junction left unmatched. CDR3 protein: CASSSGLYYEQYF. The CDR3 DNA follows: TGTGCCAGCAGCTCGGGACTATACTACGAGCAGTACTTC.

This chain links TRBV11-2 with TRBJ1-5; D is undetermined. Germline V lookup: CDR1 SGHAT, CDR2 FQNNGV. V lost 2 bases and J 0 bases, leaving 2 bases between the germline ends. This CDR3 is built from 13 residues. In nucleotides, the CDR3 is TGTGCCAGCAGCTTAAATAGCAATCAGCCCCAGCATTTT. Translated: CASSLNSNQPQHF.

Concerning this clone itself: Other DNA variants within this sample encode the same CDR3. The chain joins TRBV28 to TRBJ2-1; D is ambiguous. Germline V gene sequence: CDR1 MDHEN, CDR2 SYDVKM. Trimming shortened V by 3 bases and J by 1 base, and 10 bases separated the two germline ends. The CDR3 has 15 amino acids. This CDR3 is CASSFLAESYNEQFF. CDR3 DNA sequence: TGTGCCAGCAGTTTCTTGGCAGAGTCCTACAATGAGCAGTTCTTC.

The chain carries TRBV5-6 and TRBJ1-6, with TRBD1 matching over 7 bases. The V gene's germline CDR1 is SGHDT and CDR2 YYEEEE. There are 15 residues in the CDR3. Trimming cost V 0 bases and J 9 bases; bases outside gene matches: 6. The CDR3 DNA is TGTGCCAGCAGCTTGGCCTTTGACAGGGCTTCACCCCTCCACTTT. Protein sequence: CASSLAFDRASPLHF. The variable domain in full, completed from reference TRBV5-6 and TRBJ1-6, reads DAGVTQSPTHLIKTRGQQVTLRCSPKSGHDTVSWYQQALGQGPQFIFQYYEEEERQRGNFPDRFSGHQFPNYSSELNVNALLLGDSALYLCASSLAFDRASPLHFGNGTRLTVT.

The chain joins TRBV6-5 to TRBJ2-5; D not resolved. Per the germline V gene, CDR1 is MNHEY and CDR2 is SVGAGI. This CDR3 region has 11 residues. V lost 5 bases to trimming and J lost 2 bases, with 3 bases between them. DNA of the CDR3: TGTGCCAGCAGTGTTCAAGAGACCCAGTACTTC. This codes for CASSVQETQYF.

This sequence joins TRBV29-1 and TRBJ2-3; D not resolved. The ends were cut back, 1 base at V and 2 bases at J, with 4 bases in the middle. This CDR3 is 12 amino acids long. Looked up from germline, CDR1 is SQVTM and CDR2 is ANQGSEA. The CDR3 is CSVEGYTDTQYF. DNA for the CDR3: TGCAGCGTTGAAGGGTACACAGATACGCAGTATTTT.

The rearrangement links TRBV2 to TRBJ1-5; tentatively, D is TRBD1 (6 bases). Trimming pared 7 bases from V and 5 bases from J, leaving 12 bases between. The CDR3 is 13 amino acids. Looked up from germline, CDR1 is SNHLY and CDR2 is FYNNEI. The DNA of the CDR3 is TGTGCCAGCAAATGGTCAGGGGATCAGCCCCAGCATTTT. It yields the protein CASKWSGDQPQHF.

CDR3 sequence: CASSPRHKSSYNEQFF. CDR3 sequence (DNA): TGTGCCAGCAGCCCGCGTCACAAGAGCTCCTACAATGAGCAGTTCTTC. The gene calls are TRBV7-9 and TRBJ2-1; no reliable D call. Looked up from germline, CDR1 is SEHNR and CDR2 is FQNEAQ (reference sequence). Trimming took off 5 bases at V and 0 bases at J, with 14 bases between the two ends. The CDR3 is made up of 16 amino acids.

This clone was seen repeatedly, ten times or more. The J gene is TRBJ1-5, the V gene TRBV7-9; perhaps TRBD1 as D (5 bases). Trimming cost V 4 bases and J 5 bases, with 15 bases left between them. Germline CDR1 reads SEHNR; CDR2 reads FQNEAQ (reference sequence). The CDR3 is 15 amino acids. CDR3 residues: CASSSTRGGDQPQHF. The CDR3 nucleotides are TGTGCCAGCAGCTCCACTCGGGGCGGCGATCAGCCCCAGCATTTT.

For this clone: This sample also contains other DNA sequences that code for the same CDR3. The chain carries TRBV6-6 and TRBJ2-2, with 13 bases fitting TRBD2. V lost 6 bases and J lost 1; bases outside the gene matches: 2. The CDR3 consists of 16 residues. CDR1 MNHNY and CDR2 SVGAGI come from the germline V gene (reference sequence). CDR3 coding DNA: TGTGCCAGCAGCCGACTAGCGGGAGGGAACACCGGGGAGCTGTTTTTT. It codes for CASSRLAGGNTGELFF.